This TCR beta chain came from a study of T-cell memory formation after mild COVID-19. Study context: Each donor largely had its own TCR clusters. Points from the study as a whole: Second-wave clones with a day 37 peak had unconfirmed SARS-CoV-2 specificity. Researchers report contracting CD4+ clones mostly in CM and EM, with CD8+ clones in EMRA.

Of note for this clonotype: Its antigen is undetermined.

Each CDR3 protein gets one entry after TCRdb re-called the 5' RACE reads with MiXCR. The table records some 290,000 distinct CDR3 sequences, 15% to 20% of them present only once. The CDR3 has 14 amino acids. Germline V gene data show CDR1 as SEHNR and CDR2 as FQNEAQ (reference sequence). V was clipped by 3 bases and J by 1 base, with 9 bases between them. The chain recombines TRBV7-9 with TRBJ1-1, with D uncertain. This TCR came from a man between 18 and 35 years old who had mild COVID-19 (a few samples of this study predate the infection). Cell type and time point are not known. The source material was PBMCs or a T cell subset sorted from them (not recorded which). The CDR3 region is CASSLRGWNTEAFF. The CDR3 nucleotides read TGTGCCAGCAGCTTGAGAGGTTGGAACACTGAAGCTTTCTTT.